The sequence of this T cell receptor (beta chain) was determined in a study of neurological immune-mediated disorders. Study-level points and caveats: Patients with HTLV-1-associated myelopathy had the highest level of TCR clonal expansion, whereas patients with multiple sclerosis had the lowest level, falling beneath the level found in healthy controls.

The CDR3 totals 15 residues. V was clipped by 2 bases and J by 5 bases, with 13 bases between them. Synthesis of cDNA was performed by 5'RACE using 10-nucleotide random UMIs. TCRdb recomputed calls from the 5' RACE reads with MiXCR, one row per CDR3 protein. The data show roughly 45,000 distinct CDR3 sequences, approximately 3% seen once. This clonotype was detected ten times or more. The antigen remains undetermined. The rearrangement joins TRBV12-3 or TRBV12-4 to TRBJ2-1, with D hard to call. This sequence originates from a woman aged 50 to 60 with multiple sclerosis. Sequencing was done on a sample of PBMCs. CDR3 nucleotides: TGTGCCAGCAGTTTACGGGTTCAGATTAACAATGAGCAGTTCTTC. Its translation is CASSLRVQINNEQFF.